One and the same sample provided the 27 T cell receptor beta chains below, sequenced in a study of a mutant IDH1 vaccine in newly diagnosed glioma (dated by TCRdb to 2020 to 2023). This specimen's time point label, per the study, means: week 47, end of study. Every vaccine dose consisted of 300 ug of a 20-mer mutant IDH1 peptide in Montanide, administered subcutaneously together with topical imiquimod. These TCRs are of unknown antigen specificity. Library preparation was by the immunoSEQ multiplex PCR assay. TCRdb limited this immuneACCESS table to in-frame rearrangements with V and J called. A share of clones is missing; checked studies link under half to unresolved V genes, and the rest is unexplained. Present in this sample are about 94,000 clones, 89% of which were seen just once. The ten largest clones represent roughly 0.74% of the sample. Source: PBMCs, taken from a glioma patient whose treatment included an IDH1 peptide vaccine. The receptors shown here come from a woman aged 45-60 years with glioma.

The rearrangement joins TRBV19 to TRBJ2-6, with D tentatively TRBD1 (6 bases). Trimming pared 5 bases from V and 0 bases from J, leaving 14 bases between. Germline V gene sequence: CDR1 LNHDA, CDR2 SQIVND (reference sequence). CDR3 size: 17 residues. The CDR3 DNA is TGTGCCAGTAGTGACAGGCGCCCGCTCTCTGGGGCCAACGTCCTGACTTTC. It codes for CASSDRRPLSGANVLTF.

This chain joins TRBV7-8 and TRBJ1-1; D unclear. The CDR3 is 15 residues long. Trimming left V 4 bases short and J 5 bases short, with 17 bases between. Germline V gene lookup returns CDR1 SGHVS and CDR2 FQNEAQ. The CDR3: CASSSATGRRTEAFF. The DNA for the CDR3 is TGTGCCAGCAGCTCGGCGACCGGGAGAAGGACTGAAGCTTTCTTT.

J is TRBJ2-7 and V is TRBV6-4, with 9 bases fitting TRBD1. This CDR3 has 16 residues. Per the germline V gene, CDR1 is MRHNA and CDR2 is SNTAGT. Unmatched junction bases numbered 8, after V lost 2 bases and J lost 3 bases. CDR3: CASSDPGQGRVYEQYF. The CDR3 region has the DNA TGTGCCAGCAGTGACCCCGGACAGGGGAGGGTCTACGAGCAGTACTTC.

CDR3 nucleotide sequence: TGTGCCACCAGCAGAGACCAGGGGGCGTTCGAGCAGTACTTC. It translates to CATSRDQGAFEQYF. The V and J genes are TRBV15 and TRBJ2-7, with 8 bases aligning to TRBD1. Germline V CDR1 and CDR2: LNHNV, YYDKDF (reference sequence). J lost 6 bases, V lost 0 bases, and 4 bases had no gene match. The CDR3 covers 14 residues.

CDR3 nucleotides: TGTGCCAGCAGCTTAATCGCGACGGGAGCGACTAAGGCCCAGTACTTC. Protein sequence: CASSLIATGATKAQYF. V is TRBV5-5 and J is TRBJ2-5; TRBD2 might be the D (6 bases). V was clipped by 2 bases and J by 9 bases, with 23 bases between them. Looked up from germline, CDR1 is SGHKS and CDR2 is YYEKEE (reference sequence). The CDR3 runs to 16 residues.

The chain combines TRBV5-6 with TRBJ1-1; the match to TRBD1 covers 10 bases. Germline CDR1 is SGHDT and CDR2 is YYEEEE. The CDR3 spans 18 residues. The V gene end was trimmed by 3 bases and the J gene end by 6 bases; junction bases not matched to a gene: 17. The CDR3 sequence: CASSSTGQRGQGRSEAFF. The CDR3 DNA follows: TGTGCCAGCAGCTCCACAGGGCAAAGGGGACAGGGGCGCTCTGAAGCTTTCTTT.

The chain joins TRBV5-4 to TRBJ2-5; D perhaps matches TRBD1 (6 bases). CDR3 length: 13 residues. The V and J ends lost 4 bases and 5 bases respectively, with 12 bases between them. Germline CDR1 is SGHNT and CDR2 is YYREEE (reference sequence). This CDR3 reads CASSNSGDETQYF. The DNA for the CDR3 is TGTGCCAGCAGCAACTCAGGGGACGAGACCCAGTACTTC.

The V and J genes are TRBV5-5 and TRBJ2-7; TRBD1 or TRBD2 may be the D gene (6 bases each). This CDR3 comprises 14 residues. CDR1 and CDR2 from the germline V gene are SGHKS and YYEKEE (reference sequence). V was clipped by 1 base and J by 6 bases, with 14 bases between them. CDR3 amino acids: CASSLSTSGAEQYF. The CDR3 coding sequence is TGTGCCAGCAGCTTGAGCACCTCGGGGGCCGAGCAGTACTTC.

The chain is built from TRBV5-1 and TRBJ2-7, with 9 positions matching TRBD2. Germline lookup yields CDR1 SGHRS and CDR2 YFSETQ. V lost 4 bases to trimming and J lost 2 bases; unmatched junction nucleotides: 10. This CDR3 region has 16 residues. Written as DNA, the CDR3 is TGCGCCAGCAGCACTCTTAGCGGGAGTCTCACCTACGAGCAGTACTTC. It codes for CASSTLSGSLTYEQYF.

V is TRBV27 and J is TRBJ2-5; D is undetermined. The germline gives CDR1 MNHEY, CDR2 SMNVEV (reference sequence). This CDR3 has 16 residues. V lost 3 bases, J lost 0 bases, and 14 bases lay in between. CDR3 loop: CASSFPHGQDQETQYF. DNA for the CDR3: TGTGCCAGCAGTTTCCCCCATGGTCAGGACCAAGAGACCCAGTACTTC.

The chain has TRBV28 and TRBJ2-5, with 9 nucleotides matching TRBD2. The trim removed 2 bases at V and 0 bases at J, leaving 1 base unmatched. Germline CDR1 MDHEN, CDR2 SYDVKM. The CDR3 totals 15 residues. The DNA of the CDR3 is TGTGCCAGCAGTTTACCTAGCGGGAACCAAGAGACCCAGTACTTC. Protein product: CASSLPSGNQETQYF.

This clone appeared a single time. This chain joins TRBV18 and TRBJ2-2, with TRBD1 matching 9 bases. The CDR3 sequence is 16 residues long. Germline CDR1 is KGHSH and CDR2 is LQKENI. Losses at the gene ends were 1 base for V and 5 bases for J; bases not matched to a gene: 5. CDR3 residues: CASSPQGQGVTGELFF. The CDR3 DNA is TGTGCCAGCTCACCACAGGGACAGGGAGTAACCGGGGAGCTGTTTTTT.

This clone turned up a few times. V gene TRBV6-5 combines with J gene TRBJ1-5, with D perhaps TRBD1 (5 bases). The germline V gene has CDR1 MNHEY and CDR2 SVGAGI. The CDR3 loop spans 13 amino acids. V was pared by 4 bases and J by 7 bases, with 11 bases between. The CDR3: CASSFDRLQPQHF. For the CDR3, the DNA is TGTGCCAGCAGTTTCGACAGACTCCAGCCCCAGCATTTT.

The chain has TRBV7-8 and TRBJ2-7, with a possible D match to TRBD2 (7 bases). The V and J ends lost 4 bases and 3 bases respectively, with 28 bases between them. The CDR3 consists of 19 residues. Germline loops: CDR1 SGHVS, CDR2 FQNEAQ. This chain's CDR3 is CASSSLIGGGAGPNYEQYF. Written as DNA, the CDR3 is TGTGCCAGCAGCTCACTAATAGGCGGGGGCGCGGGCCCCAACTACGAGCAGTACTTC.

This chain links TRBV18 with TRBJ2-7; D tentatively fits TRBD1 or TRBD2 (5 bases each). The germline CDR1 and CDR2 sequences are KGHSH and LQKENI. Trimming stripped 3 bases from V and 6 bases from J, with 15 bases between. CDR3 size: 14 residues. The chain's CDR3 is CASSPRGENREQYF. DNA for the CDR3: TGTGCCAGCTCACCCAGAGGGGAAAACCGCGAGCAGTACTTC. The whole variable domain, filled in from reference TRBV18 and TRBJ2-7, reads NAGVMQNPRHLVRRRGQEARLRCSPMKGHSHVYWYRQLPEEGLKFMVYLQKENIIDESGMPKERFSAEFPKEGPSILRIQQVVRGDSAAYFCASSPRGENREQYFGPGTRLTVT.

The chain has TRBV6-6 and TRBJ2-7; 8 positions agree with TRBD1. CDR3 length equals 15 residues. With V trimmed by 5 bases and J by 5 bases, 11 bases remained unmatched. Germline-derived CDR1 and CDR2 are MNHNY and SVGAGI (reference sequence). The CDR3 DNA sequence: TGTGCCAGCAGTCATCGCGCAGGGGGCCCAAACGAGCAGTACTTC. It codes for CASSHRAGGPNEQYF.

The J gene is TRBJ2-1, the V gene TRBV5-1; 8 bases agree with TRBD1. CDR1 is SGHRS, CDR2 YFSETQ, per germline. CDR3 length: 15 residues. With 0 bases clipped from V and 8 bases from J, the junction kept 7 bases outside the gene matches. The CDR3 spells CASSLAQGAWDEQFF. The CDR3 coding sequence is TGCGCCAGCAGCTTGGCCCAGGGGGCTTGGGATGAGCAGTTCTTC. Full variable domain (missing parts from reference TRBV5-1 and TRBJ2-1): KAGVTQTPRYLIKTRGQQVTLSCSPISGHRSVSWYQQTPGQGLQFLFEYFSETQRNKGNFPGRFSGRQFSNSRSEMNVSTLELGDSALYLCASSLAQGAWDEQFFGPGTRLTVL.

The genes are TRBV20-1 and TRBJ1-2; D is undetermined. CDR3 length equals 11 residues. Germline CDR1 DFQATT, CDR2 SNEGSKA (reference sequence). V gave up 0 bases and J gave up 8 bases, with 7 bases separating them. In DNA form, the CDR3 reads TGCAGTGCTAGAGATCGGTGGGGCTACACCTTC. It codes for CSARDRWGYTF.

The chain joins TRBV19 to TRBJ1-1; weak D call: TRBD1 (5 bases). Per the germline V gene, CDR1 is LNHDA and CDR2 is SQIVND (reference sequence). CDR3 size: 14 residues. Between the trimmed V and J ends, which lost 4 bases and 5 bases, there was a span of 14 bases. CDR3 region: CASSTQGARTEAFF. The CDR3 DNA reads TGTGCCAGTAGTACTCAGGGTGCCCGGACTGAAGCTTTCTTT. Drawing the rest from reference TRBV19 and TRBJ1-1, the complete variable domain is DGGITQSPKYLFRKEGQNVTLSCEQNLNHDAMYWYRQDPGQGLRLIYYSQIVNDFQKGDIAEGYSVSREKKESFPLTVTSAQKNPTAFYLCASSTQGARTEAFFGQGTRLTVV.

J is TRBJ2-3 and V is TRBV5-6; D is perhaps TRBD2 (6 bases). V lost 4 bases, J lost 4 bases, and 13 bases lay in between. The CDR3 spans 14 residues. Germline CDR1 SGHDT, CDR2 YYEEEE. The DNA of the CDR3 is TGTGCCAGCAGCCCACCGGGGGTCCCAGATACGCAGTATTTT. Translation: CASSPPGVPDTQYF.

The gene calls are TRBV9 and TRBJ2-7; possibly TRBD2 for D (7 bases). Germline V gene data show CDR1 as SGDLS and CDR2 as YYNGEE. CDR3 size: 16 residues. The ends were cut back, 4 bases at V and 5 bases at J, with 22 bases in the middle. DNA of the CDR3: TGTGCCAGCAGCCCAGACCCTGGTGGGGGGGGCGACGAGCAGTACTTC. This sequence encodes CASSPDPGGGGDEQYF.

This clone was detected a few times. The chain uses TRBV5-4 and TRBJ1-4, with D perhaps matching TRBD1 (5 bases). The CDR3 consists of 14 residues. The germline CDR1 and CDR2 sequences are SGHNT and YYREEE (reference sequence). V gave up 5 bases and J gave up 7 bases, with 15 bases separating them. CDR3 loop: CASRRAGSSEKLFF. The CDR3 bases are TGTGCCAGCAGGCGGGCAGGGTCTAGTGAAAAACTGTTTTTT.

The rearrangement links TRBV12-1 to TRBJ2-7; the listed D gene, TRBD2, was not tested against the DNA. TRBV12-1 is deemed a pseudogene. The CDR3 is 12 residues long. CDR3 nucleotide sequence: TGTGCCAGCAGCCCCTTTGTTCGTGAGCAGTACTTC. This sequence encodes CASSPFVREQYF.

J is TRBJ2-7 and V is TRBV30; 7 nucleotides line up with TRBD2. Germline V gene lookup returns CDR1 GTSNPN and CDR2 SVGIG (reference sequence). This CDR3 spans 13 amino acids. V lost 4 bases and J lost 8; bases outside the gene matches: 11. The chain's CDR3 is CAWNSGPPAKQYF. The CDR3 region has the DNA TGTGCCTGGAATAGCGGGCCCCCGGCAAAGCAGTACTTC.

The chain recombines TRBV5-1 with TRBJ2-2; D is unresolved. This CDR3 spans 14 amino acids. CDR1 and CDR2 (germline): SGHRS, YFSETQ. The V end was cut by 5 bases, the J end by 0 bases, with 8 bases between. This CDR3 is CASRRQTNTGELFF. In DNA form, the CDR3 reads TGCGCCAGCAGAAGGCAGACGAACACCGGGGAGCTGTTTTTT.

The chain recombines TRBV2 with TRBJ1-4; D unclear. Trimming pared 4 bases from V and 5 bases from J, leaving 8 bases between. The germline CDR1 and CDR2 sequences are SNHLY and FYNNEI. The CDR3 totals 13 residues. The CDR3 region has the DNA TGTGCCAGCAGTGGCGGAGGCAATGAAAAACTGTTTTTT. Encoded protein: CASSGGGNEKLFF.

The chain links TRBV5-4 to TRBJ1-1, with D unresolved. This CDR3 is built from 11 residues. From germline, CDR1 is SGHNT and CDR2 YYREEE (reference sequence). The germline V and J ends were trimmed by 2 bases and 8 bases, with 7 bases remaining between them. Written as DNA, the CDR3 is TGTGCCAGCAGCTTTGGGCTCGAAGCTTTCTTT. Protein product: CASSFGLEAFF.